This TCR beta chain came from a study of shared clonotypes between healthy human individuals. The study, taken as a whole, reports: As a rule, naive subsets had a larger estimated richness than memory subsets. Non-shared clonotypes were found to have lower generation probabilities than the clonotypes that were shared by all four of the sorted-subset donors.

Assay used: immunoSEQ multiplex PCR; TCRdb lists only in-frame clones, some missing. The sample has millions of clones, roughly 95% seen once; the top ten hold 0.85% to 1.3%. About this clone itself: What it recognizes is unknown.

Per germline, CDR1 SGHAT and CDR2 FQNNGV. The ends lost 1 base at V and 8 bases at J; junction bases unmatched: 6. The CDR3 totals 15 residues. Terminally differentiated effector memory CD45RA+ cells were left out of the naive CD8 fraction, which was CD45RO-negative and positively selected for CCR7. None of the donors, who were healthy HIV-negative adults, had recently had acute infections or vaccinations. Sequencing input: naive CD8+ T cells sorted from blood. The source of this sequence is a man aged 18 to 35 in good health. This rearrangement joins TRBV11-2 to TRBJ1-4; TRBD1 matches at 8 bases. The CDR3 bases are TGTGCCAGCAGCTTAGTCAGGGGGCGCGGCGAAAAACTGTTTTTT. Encoded protein: CASSLVRGRGEKLFF.